This T cell receptor (beta chain) was profiled in a study of cytomegalovirus exposure and HLA in healthy donors. A multiplex PCR was run with 60 Vbeta primers and 13 Jbeta primers. Clones were sequenced by immunoSEQ multiplex PCR, and TCRdb holds only the in-frame ones, with some missing. This sample has some 70,000 clones, with approximately 70% found just once. Trimming at V came to 5 bases and at J to 4 bases, leaving 8 bases not matched to a gene. CDR3 length: 14 amino acids. CDR1 and CDR2 (germline): GTSNPN, SVGIG (reference sequence). Sequences were obtained from PBMCs. This sequence joins TRBV30 and TRBJ1-5; the match to TRBD1 covers 7 bases. This clonotype was obtained from a male donor in good health and CMV-seropositive. CDR3 DNA sequence: TGTGCCTGGGGGGGACAGTCACGGAATCAGCCCCAGCATTTT. It yields the protein CAWGGQSRNQPQHF.